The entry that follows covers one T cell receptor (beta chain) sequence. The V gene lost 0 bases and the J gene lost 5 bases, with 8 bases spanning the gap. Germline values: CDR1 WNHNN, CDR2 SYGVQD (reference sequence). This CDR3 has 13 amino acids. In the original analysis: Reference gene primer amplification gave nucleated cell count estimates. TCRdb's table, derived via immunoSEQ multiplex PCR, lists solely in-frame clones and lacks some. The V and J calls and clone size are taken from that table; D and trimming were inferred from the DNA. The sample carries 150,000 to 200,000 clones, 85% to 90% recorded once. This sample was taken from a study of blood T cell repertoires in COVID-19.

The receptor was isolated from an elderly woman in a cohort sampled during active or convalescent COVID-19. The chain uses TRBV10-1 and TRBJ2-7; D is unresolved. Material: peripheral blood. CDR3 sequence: CASSESTRHEQYF. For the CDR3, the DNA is TGCGCCAGCAGTGAGTCGACTCGCCACGAGCAGTACTTC.